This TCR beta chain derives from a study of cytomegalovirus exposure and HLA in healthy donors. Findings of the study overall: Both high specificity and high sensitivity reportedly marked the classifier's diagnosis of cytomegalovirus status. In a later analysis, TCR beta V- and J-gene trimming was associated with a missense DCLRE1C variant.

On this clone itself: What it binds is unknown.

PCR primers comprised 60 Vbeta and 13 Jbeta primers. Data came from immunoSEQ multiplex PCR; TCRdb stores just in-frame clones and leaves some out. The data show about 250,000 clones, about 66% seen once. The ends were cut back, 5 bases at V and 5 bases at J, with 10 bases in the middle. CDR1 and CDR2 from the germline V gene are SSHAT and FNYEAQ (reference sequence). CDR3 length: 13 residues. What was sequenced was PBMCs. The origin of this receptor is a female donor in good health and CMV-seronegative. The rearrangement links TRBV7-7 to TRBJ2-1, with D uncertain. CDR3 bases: TGTGCCAGCAGCCTAATGATTGACAATGAGCAGTTCTTC. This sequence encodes CASSLMIDNEQFF.